Listed below are T cell receptor beta chains from one sample, sequenced in a study of cytotoxic CD8 clonotypes in ibrutinib-treated CLL. Measured with immunoSEQ multiplex PCR; TCRdb has only the in-frame clones, and not every one. The top ten hold roughly 6% of the sample, which has fewer than 400,000 clones, 60% to 80% seen once. The sample in question was PBMCs, obtained after 36 months of ibrutinib treatment. These receptors all stem from a human donor with chronic lymphocytic leukemia. Both conserved end residues are part of each CDR3. D genes are given only for firm matches. Rows give clone size only sometimes, using once, few, many, or a class for an expanded clone.

D,J,size,V,CDR3,DNA
TRBD1,TRBJ1-4,once,TRBV9,CASSDGQALNEKLFF,TGTGCCAGCAGCGACGGACAGGCGCTCAATGAAAAACTGTTTTTT
TRBD1,TRBJ2-7,.,TRBV7-9,CASSTGTGPYEQYF,TGTGCCAGCAGCACCGGGACAGGCCCCTACGAGCAGTACTTC
TRBD1,TRBJ1-4,.,TRBV7-2,CASSLATGGTNEKLFF,TGTGCCAGCAGCTTAGCTACAGGGGGAACTAATGAAAAACTGTTTTTT
TRBD2,TRBJ2-1,few,TRBV4-3,CASSQGQFSGSRQFF,TGCGCCAGCAGCCAGGGCCAATTTAGCGGGAGTAGGCAGTTCTTC
TRBD2,TRBJ2-7,.,TRBV5-1,CASSLDLAGGSSYEQYF,TGCGCCAGCAGCTTGGATCTAGCGGGGGGCAGCTCCTACGAGCAGTACTTC
.,TRBJ1-5,.,TRBV27,CASSLRQGTDQPQHF,TGTGCCAGCAGTTTGAGGCAGGGCACAGATCAGCCCCAGCATTTT
TRBD1,TRBJ2-7,.,TRBV5-6,CASSFPGTGLREQYF,TGTGCCAGCAGCTTCCCCGGGACAGGGCTTCGGGAGCAGTACTTC
.,TRBJ2-1,.,TRBV6-4,CASSSGSNEQFF,TGTGCCAGCAGCTCAGGGTCCAATGAGCAGTTCTTC
.,TRBJ1-6,.,TRBV6-1,CASTKDRINSPLHF,TGTGCCAGCACCAAGGACAGAATAAATTCACCCCTCCACTTT
TRBD2,TRBJ2-7,.,TRBV27,CASTGTSGLEQYF,TGTGCCAGCACCGGGACTAGCGGGCTCGAGCAGTACTTC
TRBD1,TRBJ2-1,.,TRBV11-2,CASSLDRGTYNEQFF,TGTGCCAGCAGCCTTGACAGGGGGACGTACAATGAGCAGTTCTTC
.,TRBJ2-7,.,TRBV18,CASSRLGREQYF,TGTGCCAGCTCAAGACTAGGGCGCGAGCAGTACTTC
TRBD1,TRBJ2-7,.,TRBV7-2,CASSLAGQGSPYEQYF,TGTGCCAGCAGCTTAGCGGGACAGGGGTCCCCTTACGAGCAGTACTTC
.,TRBJ2-1,.,TRBV10-1,CASSDGGANEQFF,TGCGCCAGCAGTGATGGGGGGGCAAATGAGCAGTTCTTC
TRBD2,TRBJ2-1,.,TRBV5-4,CASSETTSGRYNEQFF,TGTGCCAGCAGCGAAACGACTAGCGGGAGATACAATGAGCAGTTCTTC
.,TRBJ1-2,few,TRBV20-1,CSARDIDGYTF,TGCAGTGCTAGAGATATAGATGGCTACACCTTC
.,TRBJ2-5,.,TRBV15,CATSRDAVTQYF,TGTGCCACCAGCAGAGATGCGGTAACCCAGTACTTC
TRBD1,TRBJ1-2,.,TRBV29-1,CSAQGQDYGYTF,TGCAGCGCTCAGGGACAGGACTATGGCTACACCTTC
TRBD2,TRBJ2-3,.,TRBV4-3,CASSQDPSGTADTQYF,TGCGCCAGCAGCCAAGATCCCAGCGGGACTGCAGATACGCAGTATTTT
.,TRBJ1-3,.,TRBV6-5,CAITKSGNTIYF,TGTGCCATCACCAAATCTGGAAACACCATATATTTT
TRBD2,TRBJ2-7,.,TRBV19,CASRPLAESSYEQYF,TGTGCCAGTAGACCCCTAGCGGAAAGCTCCTACGAGCAGTACTTC
TRBD2,TRBJ2-7,.,TRBV6-1,CASSEAPLAGGYYEQYF,TGTGCCAGCAGTGAAGCCCCACTAGCGGGGGGGTACTACGAGCAGTACTTC
TRBD2,TRBJ2-1,.,TRBV27,CASNRLAGTNEQFF,TGTGCCAGCAACAGGCTAGCGGGAACCAATGAGCAGTTCTTC
TRBD2,TRBJ2-7,.,TRBV6-5,CASRPAGFHEQYF,TGTGCCAGCAGACCAGCGGGGTTCCACGAGCAGTACTTC
.,TRBJ1-4,.,TRBV5-1,CASRAYNEKLFF,TGCGCCAGCAGGGCTTATAATGAAAAACTGTTTTTT
TRBD1,TRBJ2-7,few,TRBV19,CASSIIGQGSEQYF,TGTGCCAGTAGTATCATCGGACAGGGAAGCGAGCAGTACTTC
TRBD1,TRBJ2-7,.,TRBV19,CASSILAGGYEQYF,TGTGCCAGTAGTATTTTGGCAGGGGGTTACGAGCAGTACTTC
TRBD1,TRBJ1-2,.,TRBV29-1,CSVEGTGSNYGYTF,TGCAGCGTTGAGGGGACAGGGTCTAACTATGGCTACACCTTC
TRBD1,TRBJ1-2,once,TRBV7-2,CASSLEGARNYGYTF,TGTGCCAGCAGCTTAGAGGGGGCAAGGAACTATGGCTACACCTTC
.,TRBJ1-2,few,TRBV29-1,CSVEGRQWEYGYTF,TGCAGCGTTGAAGGGCGACAGTGGGAGTATGGCTACACCTTC
.,TRBJ2-5,.,TRBV5-6,CASSSGGNQETQYF,TGTGCCAGCAGCTCCGGGGGAAACCAAGAGACCCAGTACTTC
TRBD2,TRBJ2-7,.,TRBV7-9,CASSHSGGNSYEQYF,TGTGCCAGCAGCCACAGCGGGGGGAATTCCTACGAGCAGTACTTC
.,TRBJ2-7,.,TRBV7-2,CASSSGVREQYF,TGTGCCAGCAGCTCCGGGGTGAGGGAGCAGTACTTC
.,TRBJ2-1,.,TRBV7-6,CASSSANEQFF,TGTGCCAGCAGCTCAGCGAATGAGCAGTTCTTC
.,TRBJ1-1,few,TRBV29-1,CSVPRNTEAFF,TGCAGCGTTCCCAGGAACACTGAAGCTTTCTTT
.,TRBJ2-5,.,TRBV7-2,CASSLVSQETQYF,TGTGCCAGCAGCTTAGTTAGTCAAGAGACCCAGTACTTC
TRBD2,TRBJ2-2,once,TRBV7-2,CASSLARWGGTGELFF,TGTGCCAGCAGCTTAGCCCGGTGGGGGGGAACCGGGGAGCTGTTTTTT